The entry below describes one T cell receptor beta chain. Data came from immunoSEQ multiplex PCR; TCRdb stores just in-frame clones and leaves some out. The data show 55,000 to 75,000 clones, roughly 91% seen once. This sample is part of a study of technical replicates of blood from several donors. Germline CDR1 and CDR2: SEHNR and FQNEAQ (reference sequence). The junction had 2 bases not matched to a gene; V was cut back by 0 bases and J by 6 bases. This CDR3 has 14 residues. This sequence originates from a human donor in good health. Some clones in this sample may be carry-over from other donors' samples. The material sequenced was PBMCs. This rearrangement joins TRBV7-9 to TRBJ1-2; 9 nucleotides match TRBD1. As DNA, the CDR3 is TGTGCCAGCAGCTTAGCGACAGGGGGTGATGGCTACACCTTC. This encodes CASSLATGGDGYTF.